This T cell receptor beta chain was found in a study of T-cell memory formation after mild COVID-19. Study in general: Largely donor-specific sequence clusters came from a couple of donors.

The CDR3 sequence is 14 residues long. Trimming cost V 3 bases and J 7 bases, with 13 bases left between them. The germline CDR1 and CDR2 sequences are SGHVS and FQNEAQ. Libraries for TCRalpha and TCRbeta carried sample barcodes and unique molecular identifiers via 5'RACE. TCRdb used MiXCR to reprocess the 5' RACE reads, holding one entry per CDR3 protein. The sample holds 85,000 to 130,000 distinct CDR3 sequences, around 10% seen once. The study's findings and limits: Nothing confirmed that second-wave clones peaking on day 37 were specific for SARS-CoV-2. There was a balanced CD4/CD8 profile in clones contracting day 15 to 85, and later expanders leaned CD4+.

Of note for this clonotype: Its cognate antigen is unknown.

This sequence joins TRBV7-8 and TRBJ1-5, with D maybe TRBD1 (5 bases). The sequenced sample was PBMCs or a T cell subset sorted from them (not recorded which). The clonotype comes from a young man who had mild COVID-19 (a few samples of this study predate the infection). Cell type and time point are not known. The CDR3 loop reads CASSFYGGGQPQHF. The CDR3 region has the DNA TGTGCCAGCAGCTTTTACGGGGGTGGGCAGCCCCAGCATTTT.